The TCR beta chain described here comes from a study of blood T cell repertoires in COVID-19. As for the study in general: Both acute and convalescent COVID-19 samples were obtained from the United States, Italy and Spain. From T cells, B-cell-depleted T cells, or PBMCs came the material, which was cDNA or gDNA.

In the source study's methods: Amplified reference gene primers provided the basis for estimating nucleated cell counts. Sequencing used immunoSEQ multiplex PCR; TCRdb keeps in-frame clones, though not all of them. For V, J and clone size, that table is used; D and trimming come from the DNA. The repertoire holds 310,000 or so clones, with about 85% as singletons. The germline gives CDR1 SGHTA, CDR2 FQGNSA. Trimming at V came to 8 bases and at J to 4 bases, leaving 6 bases not matched to a gene. The CDR3 covers 13 residues. V and J are TRBV7-2 and TRBJ1-2; 8 bases agree with TRBD1. This receptor was obtained from a woman in her 50s who had recovered from COVID-19. Sequenced material: peripheral blood. DNA for the CDR3: TGTGCCAGCTTCCGGACAGGGACCTATGGCTACACCTTC. This encodes CASFRTGTYGYTF.